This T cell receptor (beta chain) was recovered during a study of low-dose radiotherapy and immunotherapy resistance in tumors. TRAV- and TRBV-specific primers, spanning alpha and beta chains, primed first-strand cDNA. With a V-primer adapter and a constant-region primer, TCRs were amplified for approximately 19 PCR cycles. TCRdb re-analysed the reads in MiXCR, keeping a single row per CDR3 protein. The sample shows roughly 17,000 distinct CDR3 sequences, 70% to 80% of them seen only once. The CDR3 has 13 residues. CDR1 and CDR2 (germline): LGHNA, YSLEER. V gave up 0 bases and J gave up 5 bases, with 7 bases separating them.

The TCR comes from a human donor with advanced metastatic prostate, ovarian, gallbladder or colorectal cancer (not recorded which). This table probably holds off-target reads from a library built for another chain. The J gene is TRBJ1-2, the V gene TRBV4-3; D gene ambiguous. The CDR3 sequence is CASSQDHVYGYTF. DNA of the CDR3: TGCGCCAGCAGCCAAGATCACGTATATGGCTACACCTTC.